This T cell receptor (beta chain) was sequenced in a study of regulatory T cells in long-lasting Graves disease listed by TCRdb under 2021. At the level of the whole study: Antithyroid drugs had been taken for less than 3 months by newly diagnosed Graves' disease patients. TCR sequencing covered roughly 13 persistent and roughly 20 newly diagnosed Graves' disease patients, 33 samples in total. Peripheral blood TCR sequencing and RNA sequencing compared persistent Graves' disease patients with newly diagnosed Graves' disease patients. The study was registered as a clinical trial and conducted in China. Overall results and qualifications from the work: Sequencing and analysis were restricted to the TCR beta chain. As a limitation, the authors acknowledged that the small sample size may reduce accuracy. Persistent disease showed preferential use of TRBV28, TRBJ1-2 and TRBJ2-5, whereas newly diagnosed disease favored TRBV20-1 and TRBJ2-1. Peripheral blood alone was examined, since thyroid tissue, which constituted the primary lesion, could not be accessed. Persistent patients shared more public clonotypes among themselves (more than 2,500) than newly diagnosed patients did (more than 850). Persistent Graves' disease patients showed lower TCR Shannon entropy and fewer highly expanded clones than newly diagnosed patients, suggesting clonal expansion.

Including cysteine and phenylalanine, the CDR3 has 14 amino acids. The DNA shown is the 42-base CDR3, in frame from base 1. At the junction V is shortened by 8 bases and J by 4 bases; bases outside the gene matches: 6. CDR1 and CDR2 (LNHDA, SQIVND) derive from the germline V gene (reference sequence). Libraries were built with multiplex PCR. The data were produced on an Illumina HiSeq 4000. CDR3 regions were amplified by Arm-PCR with iRepertoire HTBI primers to construct TCR beta libraries. Before sequencing, the PCR products underwent gel purification. From the authors' description of their analysis: Gene usage analysis of CDR3 amino acid clonotypes relied on the 62 TRBV and 15 or so TRBJ segments identified across samples. COPE and FqMerger were used to merge the filtered high-quality paired reads into contigs. BLAST was used to align contigs to IMGT TRBV, TRBD and TRBJ reference genes, with CDR3 defined following IMGT. Any clonotype with a frequency above 0.1% was counted as a highly expanded clone. Shannon entropy served as the measure of repertoire diversity, while the Gini coefficient captured V-J evenness. Clonotypes shared by more than one individual were considered public. The raw public reads went through TCRdb reprocessing: fastp at Q25, MiXCR clone calling, in-frame beta chains kept. Rows with one shared CDR3 protein collapse into an entry with the most common genes and DNA. TCRdb, not the authors, supplied the V and J calls. The sample table contains approximately 400,000 distinct CDR3 sequences; only one count was recorded for roughly 15% of them. Around a fifth of the sample belongs to the ten largest clones.

In the case of this clonotype: Its antigen is still unknown. No much larger clone is present one base from it, and per-base qualities are unavailable.

Sample time point, as interpreted from the label and publication: newly diagnosed GD, antithyroid drugs for less than 3 months. RNA was extracted from PBMCs in TRIzol for both TCR sequencing and RNA sequencing. The diagnosis of Graves' disease followed American Thyroid Association guidelines. The patients came from an endocrinology department in Xi'an, China. From each patient, around 9 milliliters of peripheral blood was collected into an EDTA anticoagulant tube. PBMCs were isolated by Ficoll Paque Plus density gradient separation without further T cell sorting. An Agilent 2100 Bioanalyzer and agarose gel were used to check RNA quality, while a NanoDrop 2000 measured RNA concentration.

The input for sequencing was peripheral blood mononuclear cells (PBMCs), taken at new diagnosis, from a patient treated with antithyroid drugs. The receptor was isolated from a female donor with Graves disease. This receptor chain uses TRBV19 and TRBJ1-4; 8 bases in the junction line up with TRBD1. DNA sequence: TGTGCCAGTTGCGGGGACAGGATTAATGAAAAACTGTTTTTT. It specifies CASCGDRINEKLFF.